What follows are 24 T cell receptor beta chains derived from one specimen sequenced in a study of blood T cells in healthy people across ages. The authors ran a second PCR of roughly 7 to 11 cycles using a sample-barcoded 5' primer and a J-beta primer mix. TCRdb redid the calling of the 5' RACE reads with MiXCR, one entry per CDR3 protein. The data contain more than 1.4 million distinct CDR3 sequences, around 39% of them singletons. The material sequenced was blood. These receptors were taken from a woman aged 18-29 years in good health.

This rearrangement joins TRBV6-5 to TRBJ1-5; D unclear. Looked up from germline, CDR1 is MNHEY and CDR2 is SVGAGI. V lost 0 bases and J 0 bases, leaving 12 bases between the germline ends. The CDR3 runs 17 residues. The CDR3 nucleotides read TGTGCCAGCAGTTACTCGTCGTCTGGCTATAGCAATCAGCCCCAGCATTTT. This encodes CASSYSSSGYSNQPQHF.

With respect to this clonotype: The germline gene is not matched at one end of the junction; a read error may be the cause. The rearrangement uses TRBV15 and TRBJ2-5; TRBD1 agrees at 7 bases. CDR1 LNHNV and CDR2 YYDKDF come from the germline V gene (reference sequence). The CDR3 runs to 15 residues. The CDR3 sequence is CATSRDQGDQETRYF. For the CDR3, the DNA is TGTGCCACCAGCAGGGACCAGGGGGACCAAGAGACCCGGTACTTC.

This chain connects TRBV7-2 to TRBJ1-5; D not certain. The V end was cut by 1 base, the J end by 1 base, with 11 bases between. CDR1 and CDR2 (germline): SGHTA, FQGNSA. CDR3 length: 16 residues. The CDR3 DNA sequence: TGTGCCAGCAGCTTAGACGGCCGTGGGAGCAATCAGCCCCAGCATTTT. Its protein is CASSLDGRGSNQPQHF.

The chain is built from TRBV20-1 and TRBJ2-1, with D tentatively TRBD1 (5 bases). Matching the DNA end better, TRBJ2-7 makes the J call doubtful. Looked up from germline, CDR1 is DFQATT and CDR2 is SNEGSKA (reference sequence). The CDR3 loop spans 15 amino acids. CDR3 in amino acids: CSARVDSSSYNEQYF. The CDR3 DNA sequence: TGCAGTGCTAGGGTCGACAGTAGCTCCTACAATGAGCAGTACTTC.

This sequence joins TRBV12-3 or TRBV12-4 and TRBJ2-1; no reliable D call. Between the trimmed V and J ends, which lost 6 bases and 9 bases, there was a span of 18 bases. The CDR3 extends over 14 amino acids. The CDR3 coding sequence is TGTGCCAGCAGCCGCAGCAACGGAGTGGGTGAGCAGTTCTTC. Its protein product is CASSRSNGVGEQFF.

The chain uses TRBV28 and TRBJ2-1; no definite D call. Germline V lookup: CDR1 MDHEN, CDR2 SYDVKM. Deletions cut 4 bases from V and 2 bases from J, with 15 bases between. The CDR3 is 16 amino acids. This CDR3 reads CASSSTISSAYNEQFF. The CDR3 region has the DNA TGTGCCAGCAGTTCAACAATATCCTCCGCCTACAATGAGCAGTTCTTC.

This clonotype was seen more than once but under ten times. This chain links TRBV4-1 with TRBJ2-7; no clear D. The ends were cut back, 2 bases at V and 2 bases at J, with 7 bases in the middle. The CDR3 runs 13 residues. Germline-derived CDR1 and CDR2 are MGHRA and YSYEKL. The CDR3 protein is CASSQFSAYEQYF. Here the CDR3 DNA reads TGCGCCAGCAGCCAATTCAGTGCCTACGAGCAGTACTTC.

The chain carries TRBV12-3 or TRBV12-4 and TRBJ2-1; no clear D. V lost 1 base and J lost 7, with 14 bases in between. The CDR3 has 15 residues. The CDR3 DNA reads TGTGCCAGCAGTTTAGGAGGAGTGGTGAGGAATGAGCAGTTCTTC. Protein sequence: CASSLGGVVRNEQFF.

The chain carries TRBV7-9 and TRBJ2-1; 9 nucleotides line up with TRBD2. The germline V gene has CDR1 SEHNR and CDR2 FQNEAQ (reference sequence). V dropped 6 bases and J dropped 4; count of bases not matched to a gene: 10. The CDR3 contains 16 residues. CDR3 DNA sequence: TGTGCCAGCAGTTTAAGGGTTAGCGGGGGTTACAATGAGCAGTTCTTC. Protein sequence: CASSLRVSGGYNEQFF.

The chain recombines TRBV7-3 with TRBJ2-1; D remains ambiguous. Germline CDR1 SGHTA, CDR2 FQGTGA. The CDR3 totals 14 residues. Trimming took off 8 bases at V and 5 bases at J, with 16 bases between the two ends. DNA of the CDR3: TGTGCCAGCTCCCCCCAGCACTCAAACAATGAGCAGTTCTTC. Its protein is CASSPQHSNNEQFF.

This chain connects TRBV6-1 to TRBJ2-7; 8 bases match TRBD1. CDR3 size: 16 residues. Germline trimming cut 1 base from V and 2 bases from J; bases unmatched to any gene: 7. CDR1 is MNHNS, CDR2 SASEGT, per germline. The CDR3 spells CASSEVGQGLPYEQYF. Written as DNA, the CDR3 is TGTGCCAGCAGTGAAGTTGGACAGGGCCTACCCTACGAGCAGTACTTC.

The J gene is TRBJ2-3, the V gene TRBV27; 9 positions match TRBD2. Germline V gene sequence: CDR1 MNHEY, CDR2 SMNVEV (reference sequence). Unmatched junction bases numbered 12, after V lost 6 bases and J lost 5 bases. The CDR3 contains 16 residues. CDR3 loop: CASRPRTSLAGDTQYF. The CDR3 DNA is TGTGCCAGCAGACCCCGCACATCACTAGCGGGAGATACGCAGTATTTT.

V gene TRBV29-1 combines with J gene TRBJ2-1; tentative D call: TRBD2 (6 bases). This CDR3 has 13 residues. Germline assignment: CDR1 SQVTM and CDR2 ANQGSEA. V gave up 6 bases and J gave up 7 bases, with 16 bases separating them. CDR3 in amino acids: CSVGRLVGNEQFF. CDR3 coding DNA: TGCAGCGTCGGAAGACTAGTTGGGAATGAGCAGTTCTTC.

This clonotype has a handful of counts. V usage is TRBV4-1 and J usage is TRBJ2-5; TRBD1 matches at 7 bases. The DNA end favors TRBJ2-7, so the J call may be wrong. The germline gives CDR1 MGHRA, CDR2 YSYEKL. This CDR3 is 14 amino acids long. For the CDR3, the DNA is TGCGCCAGCAGCCAAGTGCTGACAGGGAACGAGCAGTACTTC. The encoded protein is CASSQVLTGNEQYF.

This rearrangement joins TRBV28 to TRBJ1-4, with D possibly matching TRBD1 (5 bases). Trimming cost V 1 base and J 10 bases, with 13 bases left between them. Germline CDR1 and CDR2: MDHEN and SYDVKM. This CDR3 is built from 14 residues. The CDR3 region is CASSLSGGHGKLFF. The CDR3 DNA reads TGTGCCAGCAGTTTATCTGGGGGTCATGGAAAACTGTTTTTT.

This clonotype appeared a few times. V and J are TRBV13 and TRBJ2-3; possibly TRBD1 or TRBD2 for D (5 bases each). Germline V gene lookup returns CDR1 PRHDT and CDR2 FYEKMQ (reference sequence). The CDR3 runs 16 residues. V was trimmed by 5 bases and J by 1 base, leaving 16 bases between them. The CDR3 DNA sequence: TGTGCCAGCAGCGAGGGGTTTGGGAGAGGCACAGATACGCAGTATTTT. It encodes CASSEGFGRGTDTQYF.

This clonotype was counted once. This sequence joins TRBV15 and TRBJ1-1, with TRBD1 matching 7 bases. V gave up 4 bases and J gave up 1 base; unmatched junction bases: 21. Germline V CDR1 and CDR2: LNHNV, YYDKDF (reference sequence). The CDR3 spans 20 residues. DNA of the CDR3: TGTGCCACCAGCATGCCGGGACAGCGGAAGGGTGCCAAGACGAACACTGAAGCTTTCTTT. The encoded protein is CATSMPGQRKGAKTNTEAFF.

This rearrangement joins TRBV20-1 to TRBJ2-1, with D possibly called TRBD1 or TRBD2 (5 bases each). The V gene's germline CDR1 is DFQATT and CDR2 SNEGSKA (reference sequence). The CDR3 has 12 residues. The CDR3 loop is CRTGTLNNEQFF. The CDR3 region has the DNA TGCAGGACCGGGACCCTCAACAATGAGCAGTTCTTC.

Worth noting for this clonotype: The germline gene is not matched at one end of the junction; a read error may be the cause. The chain combines TRBV18 with TRBJ1-1; D gene ambiguous. Germline V lookup: CDR1 KGHSH, CDR2 LQKENI. The CDR3 has 13 residues. CDR3 sequence (DNA): TGTGCCAGCTCACCAGTGGGAAGAACTGAGGCTTTCTTT. This translates into CASSPVGRTEAFF.

The rearrangement uses TRBV6-2 or TRBV6-3 and TRBJ2-3; TRBD1 matches at 7 bases. Germline V gene lookup returns CDR1 MNHEY and CDR2 SVGEGT. The junction had 5 bases not matched to a gene; V was cut back by 6 bases and J by 2 bases. The CDR3 consists of 14 residues. CDR3 DNA sequence: TGTGCCAGCAGCCAGGGGGTCACCACAGATACGCAGTATTTT. Protein product: CASSQGVTTDTQYF.

This chain joins TRBV7-8 and TRBJ2-7; D unclear. The CDR3 runs to 14 residues. The germline CDR1 and CDR2 sequences are SGHVS and FQNEAQ. V was clipped by 4 bases and J by 0 bases, with 10 bases between them. Here the CDR3 reads CASSSGSASYEQYF. CDR3 nucleotide sequence: TGTGCCAGCAGCTCTGGGTCTGCCTCCTACGAGCAGTACTTC.

The chain links TRBV20-1 to TRBJ2-5; D may be TRBD2 (6 bases). CDR1 DFQATT and CDR2 SNEGSKA come from the germline V gene (reference sequence). V lost 6 bases and J lost 1, with 21 bases in between. This CDR3 region has 16 residues. The CDR3 coding sequence is TGCAGTGCCACCGGGACTCTTGTTATAAGCCAAGAGACCCAGTACTTC. This sequence encodes CSATGTLVISQETQYF.

The chain has TRBV7-9 and TRBJ2-7, with TRBD2 matching 8 bases. CDR3 size: 18 residues. The V gene's germline CDR1 is SEHNR and CDR2 FQNEAQ (reference sequence). V was clipped by 5 bases and J by 6 bases; unmatched bases: 21. CDR3 nucleotides: TGTGCCAGCAGCCCACGAATAAAAACTAGCGGCACTAACTTCGAGCAGTACTTC. This sequence encodes CASSPRIKTSGTNFEQYF. Looking up the rest from reference TRBV7-9 and TRBJ2-7 gives the full variable domain: DTGVSQNPRHKITKRGQNVTFRCDPISEHNRLYWYRQTLGQGPEFLTYFQNEAQLEKSRLLSDRFSAERPKGSFSTLEIQRTEQGDSAMYLCASSPRIKTSGTNFEQYFGPGTRLTVT.

This clonotype has just a few counts. This chain's CDR3 is CASRGVERGTSYNEQFF. The CDR3 region has the DNA TGTGCCAGCAGGGGGGTGGAGCGGGGCACCTCGTACAATGAGCAGTTCTTC. This chain links TRBV12-3 or TRBV12-4 with TRBJ2-1, with 7 bases identical to TRBD2. CDR3 size: 17 residues. Losses at the gene ends were 6 bases for V and 4 bases for J; bases not matched to a gene: 15.